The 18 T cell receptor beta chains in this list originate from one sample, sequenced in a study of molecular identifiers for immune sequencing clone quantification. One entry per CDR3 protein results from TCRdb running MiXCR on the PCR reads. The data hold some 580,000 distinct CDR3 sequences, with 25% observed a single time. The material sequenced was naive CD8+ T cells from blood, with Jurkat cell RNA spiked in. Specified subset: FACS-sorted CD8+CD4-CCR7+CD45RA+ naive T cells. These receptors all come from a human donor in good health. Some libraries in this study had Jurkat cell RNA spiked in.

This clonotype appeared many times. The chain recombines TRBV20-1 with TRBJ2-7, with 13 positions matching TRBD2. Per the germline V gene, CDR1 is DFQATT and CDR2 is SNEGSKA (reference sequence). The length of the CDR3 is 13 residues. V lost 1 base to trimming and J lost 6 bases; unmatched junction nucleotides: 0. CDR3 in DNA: TGCAGTGCTAGAGGGACTAGCGGGAGCGAGCAGTACTTC. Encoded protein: CSARGTSGSEQYF.

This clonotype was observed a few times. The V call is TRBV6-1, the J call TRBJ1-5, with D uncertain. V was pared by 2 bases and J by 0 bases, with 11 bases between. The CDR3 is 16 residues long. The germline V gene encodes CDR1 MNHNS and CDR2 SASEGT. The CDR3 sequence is CASSEWEEDSNQPQHF. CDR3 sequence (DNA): TGTGCCAGCAGTGAATGGGAAGAGGATAGCAATCAGCCCCAGCATTTT.

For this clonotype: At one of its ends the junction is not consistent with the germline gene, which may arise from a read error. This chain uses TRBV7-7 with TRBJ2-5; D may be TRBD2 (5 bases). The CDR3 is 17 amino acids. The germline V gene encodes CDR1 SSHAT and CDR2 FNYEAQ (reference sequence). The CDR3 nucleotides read TGTGCTAGCAGCCCATCTGGGGTGGGCGGGTGGCCGGGGACCCAGTACTTC. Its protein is CASSPSGVGGWPGTQYF.

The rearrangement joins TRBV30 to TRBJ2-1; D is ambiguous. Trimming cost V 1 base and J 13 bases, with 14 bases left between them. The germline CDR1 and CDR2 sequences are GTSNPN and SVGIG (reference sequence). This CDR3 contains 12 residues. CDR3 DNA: TGTGCCTGGAGTGGGGCATCTCCCGTTCAGTTCTTC. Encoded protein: CAWSGASPVQFF.

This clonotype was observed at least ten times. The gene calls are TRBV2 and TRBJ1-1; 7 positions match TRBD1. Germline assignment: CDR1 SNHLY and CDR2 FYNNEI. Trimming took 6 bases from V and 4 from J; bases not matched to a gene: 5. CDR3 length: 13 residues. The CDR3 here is CASRNRGSTEAFF. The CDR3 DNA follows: TGTGCCAGCAGGAACAGGGGCAGCACTGAAGCTTTCTTT.

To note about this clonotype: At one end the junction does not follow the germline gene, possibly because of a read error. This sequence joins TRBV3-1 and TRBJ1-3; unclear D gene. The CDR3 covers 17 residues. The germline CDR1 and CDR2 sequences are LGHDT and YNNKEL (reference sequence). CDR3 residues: CASSSSKGEAFGNTICF. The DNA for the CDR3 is TGTGCCAGCAGCTCGTCCAAGGGTGAGGCATTTGGAAACACCATATGTTTT.

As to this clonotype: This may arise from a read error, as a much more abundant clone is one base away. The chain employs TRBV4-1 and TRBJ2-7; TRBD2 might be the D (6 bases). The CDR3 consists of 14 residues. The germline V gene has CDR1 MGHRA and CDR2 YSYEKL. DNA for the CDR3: TGCGCCAACAGCCCCAACGGGGGAAACTACGAGCAGTACTTC. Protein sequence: CANSPNGGNYEQYF.

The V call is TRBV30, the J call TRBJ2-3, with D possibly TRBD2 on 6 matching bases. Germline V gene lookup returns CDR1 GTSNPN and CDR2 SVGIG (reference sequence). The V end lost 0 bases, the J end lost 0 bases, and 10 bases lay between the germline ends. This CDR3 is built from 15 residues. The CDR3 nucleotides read TGTGCCTGGAGTGTCGGCGGGACCAGCACAGATACGCAGTATTTT. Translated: CAWSVGGTSTDTQYF.

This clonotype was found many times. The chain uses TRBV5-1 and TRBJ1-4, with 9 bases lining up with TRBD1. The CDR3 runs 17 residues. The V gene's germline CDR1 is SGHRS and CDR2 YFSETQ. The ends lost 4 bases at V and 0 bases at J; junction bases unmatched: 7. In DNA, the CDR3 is TGCGCCAGCAGCCTACGGGACAGGGACGCAACTAATGAAAAACTGTTTTTT. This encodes CASSLRDRDATNEKLFF.

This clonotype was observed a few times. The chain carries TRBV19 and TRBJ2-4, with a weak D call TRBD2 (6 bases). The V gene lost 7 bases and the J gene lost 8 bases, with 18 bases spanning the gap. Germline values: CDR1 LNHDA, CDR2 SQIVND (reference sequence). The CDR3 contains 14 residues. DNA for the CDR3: TGTGCCAGTATGGTTCAGGGACTTGCTGACATTCAGTACTTC. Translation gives CASMVQGLADIQYF.

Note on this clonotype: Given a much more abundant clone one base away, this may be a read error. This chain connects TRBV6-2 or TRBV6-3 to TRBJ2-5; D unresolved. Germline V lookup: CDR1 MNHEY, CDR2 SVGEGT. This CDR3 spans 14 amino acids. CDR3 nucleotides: TGTGCCAGCAGTTACTCGAGGCGCCAAGAGCCCCAGTACTTC. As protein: CASSYSRRQEPQYF.

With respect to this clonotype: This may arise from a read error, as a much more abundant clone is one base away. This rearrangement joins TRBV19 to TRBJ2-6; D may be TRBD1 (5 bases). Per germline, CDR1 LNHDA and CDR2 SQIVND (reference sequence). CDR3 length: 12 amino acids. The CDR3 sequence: CATTSGANALTF. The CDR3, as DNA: TGTGCAACAACCTCTGGGGCCAACGCCCTGACTTTC. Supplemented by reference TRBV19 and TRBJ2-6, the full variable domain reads DGGITQSPKYLFRKEGQNVTLSCEQNLNHDAMYWYRQDPGQGLRLIYYSQIVNDFQKGDIAEGYSVSREKKESFPLTVTSAQKNPTAFYLCATTSGANALTFGAGSRLTVL.

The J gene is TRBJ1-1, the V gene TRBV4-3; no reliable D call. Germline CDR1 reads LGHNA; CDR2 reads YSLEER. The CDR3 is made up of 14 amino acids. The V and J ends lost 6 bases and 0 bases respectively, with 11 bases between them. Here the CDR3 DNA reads TGCGCCAGCAGTATAAGTACGATGAACACTGAAGCTTTCTTT. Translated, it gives CASSISTMNTEAFF.

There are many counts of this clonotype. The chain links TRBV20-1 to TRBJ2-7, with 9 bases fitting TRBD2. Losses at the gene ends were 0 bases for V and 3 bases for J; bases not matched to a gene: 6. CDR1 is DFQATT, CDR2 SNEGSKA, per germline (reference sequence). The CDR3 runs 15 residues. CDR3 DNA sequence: TGCAGTGCTAGAGATGAGGCTAGCGGGAACTACGAGCAGTACTTC. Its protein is CSARDEASGNYEQYF.

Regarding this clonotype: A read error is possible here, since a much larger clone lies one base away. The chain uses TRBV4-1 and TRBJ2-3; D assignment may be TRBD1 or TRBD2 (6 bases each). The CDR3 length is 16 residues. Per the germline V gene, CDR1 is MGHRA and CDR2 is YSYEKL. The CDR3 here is CGSSQEWGAGTDTQYF. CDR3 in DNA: TGCGGCAGCAGCCAAGAATGGGGGGCCGGCACAGATACGCAGTATTTT.

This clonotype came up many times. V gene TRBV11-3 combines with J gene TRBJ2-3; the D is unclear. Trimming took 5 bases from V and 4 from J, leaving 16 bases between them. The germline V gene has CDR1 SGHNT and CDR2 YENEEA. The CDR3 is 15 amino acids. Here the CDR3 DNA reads TGTGCCAGCAGCCACGGAGTAGGGTTCCCAGATACGCAGTATTTT. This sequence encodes CASSHGVGFPDTQYF.

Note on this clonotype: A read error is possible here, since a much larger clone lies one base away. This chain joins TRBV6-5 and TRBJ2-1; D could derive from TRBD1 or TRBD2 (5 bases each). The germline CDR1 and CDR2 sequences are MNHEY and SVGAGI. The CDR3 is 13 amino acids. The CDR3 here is CAGSSGTFGEQFF. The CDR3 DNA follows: TGTGCCGGCAGTTCAGGGACGTTTGGTGAGCAGTTCTTC.

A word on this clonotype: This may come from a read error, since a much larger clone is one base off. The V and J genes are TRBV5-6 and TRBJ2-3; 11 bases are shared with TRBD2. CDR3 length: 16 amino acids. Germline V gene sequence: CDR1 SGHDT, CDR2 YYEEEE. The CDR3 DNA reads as TGTGCCGGCAGCTTGGGTAGCGGGAGGGCCGTAGATACGCAGTATTTT. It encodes CAGSLGSGRAVDTQYF.